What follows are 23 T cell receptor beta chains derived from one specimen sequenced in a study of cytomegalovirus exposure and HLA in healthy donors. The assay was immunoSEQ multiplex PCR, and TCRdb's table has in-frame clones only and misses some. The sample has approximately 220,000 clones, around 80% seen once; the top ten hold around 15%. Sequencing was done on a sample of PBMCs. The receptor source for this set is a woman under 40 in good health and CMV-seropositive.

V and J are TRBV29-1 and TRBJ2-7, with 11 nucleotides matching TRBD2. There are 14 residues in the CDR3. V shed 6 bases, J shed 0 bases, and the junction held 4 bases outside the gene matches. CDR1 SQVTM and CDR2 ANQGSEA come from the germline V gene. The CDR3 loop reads CSVHGTSGSYEQYF. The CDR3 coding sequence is TGCAGCGTACACGGGACTAGCGGCTCCTACGAGCAGTACTTC.

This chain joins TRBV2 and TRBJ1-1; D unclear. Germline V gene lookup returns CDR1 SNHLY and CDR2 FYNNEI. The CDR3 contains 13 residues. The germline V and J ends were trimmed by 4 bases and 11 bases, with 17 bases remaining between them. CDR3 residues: CASSGTYNVWAFF. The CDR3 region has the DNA TGTGCCAGCAGTGGGACCTATAACGTCTGGGCTTTCTTT.

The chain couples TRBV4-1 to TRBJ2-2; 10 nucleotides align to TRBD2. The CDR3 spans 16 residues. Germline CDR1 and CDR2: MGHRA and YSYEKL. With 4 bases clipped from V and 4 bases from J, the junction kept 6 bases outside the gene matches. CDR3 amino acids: CASSLLAGVGTGELFF. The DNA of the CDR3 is TGCGCCAGCAGCCTCCTAGCGGGAGTCGGCACCGGGGAGCTGTTTTTT.

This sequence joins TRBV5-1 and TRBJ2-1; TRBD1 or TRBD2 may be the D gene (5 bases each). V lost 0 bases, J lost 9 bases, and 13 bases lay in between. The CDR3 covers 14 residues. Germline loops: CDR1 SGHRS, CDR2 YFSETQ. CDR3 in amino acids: CASSLEFWGSEQFF. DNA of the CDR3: TGCGCCAGCAGCTTGGAATTTTGGGGGAGTGAGCAGTTCTTC. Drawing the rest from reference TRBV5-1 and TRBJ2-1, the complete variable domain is KAGVTQTPRYLIKTRGQQVTLSCSPISGHRSVSWYQQTPGQGLQFLFEYFSETQRNKGNFPGRFSGRQFSNSRSEMNVSTLELGDSALYLCASSLEFWGSEQFFGPGTRLTVL.

CDR3 protein: CARGQGVSGYTF. Here the CDR3 DNA reads TGTGCCAGAGGACAGGGCGTTAGTGGCTACACCTTC. The chain carries TRBV28 and TRBJ1-2; 8 bases map to TRBD1. From germline, CDR1 is MDHEN and CDR2 SYDVKM. The J segment lost 7 bases and the V segment lost 9 bases, leaving 7 bases of the junction unmatched. The CDR3 runs 12 residues.

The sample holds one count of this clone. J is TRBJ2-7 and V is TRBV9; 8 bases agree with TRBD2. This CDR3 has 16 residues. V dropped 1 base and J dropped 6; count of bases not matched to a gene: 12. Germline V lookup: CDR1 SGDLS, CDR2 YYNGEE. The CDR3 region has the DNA TGTGCCAGCAGCGTATCCGATGTAGTAGCGGGAATCGAGCAGTACTTC. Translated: CASSVSDVVAGIEQYF.

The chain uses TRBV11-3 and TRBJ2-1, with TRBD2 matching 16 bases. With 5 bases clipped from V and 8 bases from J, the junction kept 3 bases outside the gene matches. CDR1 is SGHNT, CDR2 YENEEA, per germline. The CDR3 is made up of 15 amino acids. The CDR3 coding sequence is TGTGCCAGCAGCCCCGGGACTAGCGGGAGGGATGAGCAGTTCTTC. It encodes CASSPGTSGRDEQFF.

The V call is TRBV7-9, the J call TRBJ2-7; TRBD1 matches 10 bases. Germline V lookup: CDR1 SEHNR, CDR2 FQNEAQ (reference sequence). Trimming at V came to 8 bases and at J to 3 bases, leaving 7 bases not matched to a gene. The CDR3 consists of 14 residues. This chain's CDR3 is CASVDRGSFYEQYF. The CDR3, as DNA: TGTGCCAGCGTGGACAGGGGGTCCTTCTACGAGCAGTACTTC.

Here the CDR3 reads CAISRDRGNNQPQHF. CDR3 coding DNA: TGTGCCATCAGTAGGGACAGGGGAAACAATCAGCCCCAGCATTTT. The V gene is TRBV10-3, the J gene TRBJ1-5; TRBD1 aligns across 10 bases. Germline CDR1 reads ENHRY; CDR2 reads SYGVKD. V was clipped by 5 bases and J by 3 bases; unmatched bases: 4. The CDR3 extends over 15 amino acids.

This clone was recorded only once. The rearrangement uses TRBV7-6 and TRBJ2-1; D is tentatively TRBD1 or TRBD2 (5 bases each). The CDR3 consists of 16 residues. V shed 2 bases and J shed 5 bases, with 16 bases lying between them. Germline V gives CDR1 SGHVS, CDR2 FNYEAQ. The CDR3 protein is CASSLKPGTIDNEQFF. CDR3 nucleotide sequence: TGTGCCAGCAGCTTAAAGCCCGGGACGATAGACAATGAGCAGTTCTTC.

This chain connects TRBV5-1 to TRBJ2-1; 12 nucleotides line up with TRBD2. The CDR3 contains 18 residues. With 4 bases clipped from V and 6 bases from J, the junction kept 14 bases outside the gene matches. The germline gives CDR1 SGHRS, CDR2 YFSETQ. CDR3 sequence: CASSHLTSGSIRSNEQFF. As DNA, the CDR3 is TGCGCCAGCAGCCACCTGACTAGCGGGAGTATCCGGTCCAATGAGCAGTTCTTC.

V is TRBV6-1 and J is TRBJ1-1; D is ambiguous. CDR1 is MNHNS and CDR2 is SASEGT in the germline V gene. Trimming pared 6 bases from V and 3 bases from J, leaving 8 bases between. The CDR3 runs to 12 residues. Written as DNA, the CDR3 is TGTGCCAGCAGACGGGGAGACACTGAAGCTTTCTTT. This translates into CASRRGDTEAFF.

Here the CDR3 DNA reads TGTGCCAGCTCACCAGTAACTATTCAAGAGACCCAGTACTTC. Protein: CASSPVTIQETQYF. J is TRBJ2-5 and V is TRBV18; no clear D. The V end lost 2 bases, the J end lost 2 bases, and 9 bases lay between the germline ends. The CDR3 spans 14 residues. The germline gives CDR1 KGHSH, CDR2 LQKENI. The whole variable domain, remainder taken from reference TRBV18 and TRBJ2-5, is NAGVMQNPRHLVRRRGQEARLRCSPMKGHSHVYWYRQLPEEGLKFMVYLQKENIIDESGMPKERFSAEFPKEGPSILRIQQVVRGDSAAYFCASSPVTIQETQYFGPGTRLLVL.

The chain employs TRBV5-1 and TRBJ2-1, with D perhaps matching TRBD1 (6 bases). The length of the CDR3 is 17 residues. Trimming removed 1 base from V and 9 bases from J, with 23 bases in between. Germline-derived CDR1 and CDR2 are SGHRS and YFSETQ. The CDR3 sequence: CASSLTPGQSPTGEQFF. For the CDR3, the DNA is TGCGCCAGCAGCTTGACTCCGGGACAATCTCCTACTGGTGAGCAGTTCTTC.

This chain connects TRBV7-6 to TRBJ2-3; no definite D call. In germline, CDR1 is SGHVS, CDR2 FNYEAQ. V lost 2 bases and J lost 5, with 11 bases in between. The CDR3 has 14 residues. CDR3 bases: TGTGCCAGCAGCTTACCGGTCGAAGTAGATACGCAGTATTTT. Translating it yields CASSLPVEVDTQYF.

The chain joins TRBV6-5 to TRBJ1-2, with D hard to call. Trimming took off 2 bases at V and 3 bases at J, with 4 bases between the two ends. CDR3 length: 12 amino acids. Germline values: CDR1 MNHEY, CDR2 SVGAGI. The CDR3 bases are TGTGCCAGCAGTTACGGGCACTATGGCTACACCTTC. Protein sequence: CASSYGHYGYTF.

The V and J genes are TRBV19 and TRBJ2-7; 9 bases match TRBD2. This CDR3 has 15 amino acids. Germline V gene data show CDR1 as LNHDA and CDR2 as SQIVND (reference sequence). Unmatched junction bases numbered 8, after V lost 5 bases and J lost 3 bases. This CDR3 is CASSLIAGAVYEQYF. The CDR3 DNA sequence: TGTGCCAGTAGTCTAATAGCGGGGGCGGTCTACGAGCAGTACTTC.

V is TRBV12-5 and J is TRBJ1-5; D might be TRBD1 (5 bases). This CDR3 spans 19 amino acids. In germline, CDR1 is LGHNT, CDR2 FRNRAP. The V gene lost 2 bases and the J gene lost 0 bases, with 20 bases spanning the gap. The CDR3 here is CASGLIRDGDFYSNQPQHF. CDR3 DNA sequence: TGTGCTAGTGGTTTGATTCGGGACGGGGACTTTTATAGCAATCAGCCCCAGCATTTT.

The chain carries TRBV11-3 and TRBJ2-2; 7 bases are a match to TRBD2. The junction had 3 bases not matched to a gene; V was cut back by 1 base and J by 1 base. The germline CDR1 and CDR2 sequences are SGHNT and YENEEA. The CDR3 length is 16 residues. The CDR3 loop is CASSLVPSGNTGELFF. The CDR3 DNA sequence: TGTGCCAGCAGCTTAGTTCCTAGCGGGAACACCGGGGAGCTGTTTTTT.

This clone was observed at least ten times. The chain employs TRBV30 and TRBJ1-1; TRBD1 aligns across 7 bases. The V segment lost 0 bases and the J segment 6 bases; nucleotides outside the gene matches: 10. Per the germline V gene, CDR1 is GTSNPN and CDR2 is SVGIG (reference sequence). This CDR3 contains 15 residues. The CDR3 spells CAWSVTGQEVSEAFF. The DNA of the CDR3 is TGTGCCTGGAGTGTGACCGGACAGGAGGTTTCTGAAGCTTTCTTT.

CDR3 DNA: TGTGCCAGCAGCCAGCTCGTGGTAGTGGGAGAGACCCAGTACTTC. Protein sequence: CASSQLVVVGETQYF. This chain links TRBV14 with TRBJ2-5; no definite D call. V gave up 3 bases and J gave up 4 bases, with 15 bases separating them. Germline values: CDR1 SGHDN, CDR2 FVKESK. The CDR3 is made up of 15 amino acids.

The CDR3 region has the DNA TGTGCCTGGAGGACAGGGGATTTCTATGGCTACACCTTC. Translated, it gives CAWRTGDFYGYTF. The chain combines TRBV30 with TRBJ1-2, with 8 bases aligning to TRBD1. Germline V gene data show CDR1 as GTSNPN and CDR2 as SVGIG (reference sequence). The CDR3 contains 13 residues. V lost 3 bases and J lost 4; bases outside the gene matches: 4.

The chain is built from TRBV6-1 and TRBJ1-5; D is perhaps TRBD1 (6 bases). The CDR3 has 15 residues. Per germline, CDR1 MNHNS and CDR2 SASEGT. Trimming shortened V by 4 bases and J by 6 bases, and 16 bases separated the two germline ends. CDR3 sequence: CASSVGWGGGQPQHF. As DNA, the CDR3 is TGTGCCAGCAGTGTGGGCTGGGGGGGCGGTCAGCCCCAGCATTTT.